The following is a T cell receptor (beta chain) sequence with its context. The antigen remains undetermined. One junction end disagrees with the germline gene, perhaps due to a read error. 5'RACE template switching added a universal primer site and UMIs to TCR cDNA. TCRdb re-analysed the 5' RACE reads in MiXCR, keeping a single row per CDR3 protein. The table lists a few hundred thousand distinct CDR3 sequences, around a tenth of them singletons, with around 18% in the top ten. This entry belongs to a study of T cells after yellow fever vaccination. Study findings and constraints: Though it reached lower strength, the secondary response hit its peak faster, day 5 versus 15. It was a small share of clonotypes that appeared in both CD4 and CD8 compartments.

Germline CDR1 and CDR2: SNHLY and FYNNEI. The CDR3 totals 12 residues. The input for sequencing was PBMCs, taken on the day of the first yellow fever vaccination. This chain uses TRBV2 with TRBJ2-4; the D gene is possibly TRBD2 (6 bases). The sequence derives from a man in his late teens or twenties who received the YFV17D yellow fever vaccine. The CDR3 loop is CACSFGRNIQYF. Written as DNA, the CDR3 is TGTGCCTGCAGTTTCGGGAGAAACATTCAGTACTTC.